Listed below are T cell receptor beta chains from one sample, sequenced in a study of T cell repertoires in cytomegalovirus infection. TCRdb called the reads again in MiXCR, with one record for every CDR3 protein. The sample carries about a million distinct CDR3 sequences, 25% to 40% recorded once. Which antigens these TCRs recognize remains unknown. Sequenced material: cultured CD8+ T cells from PBMCs, taken from culture after CMV antigen stimulation. The receptors here all came from a human donor in good health (CMV status not recorded). Some clones in this sample may be carry-over from other donors' samples. CDR3s include the opening cysteine and the closing phenylalanine or tryptophan. The D gene is left open where the match is weak. Rows give clone size only sometimes, using once, few, many, or a class for an expanded clone.

J,length,D,V,size,DNA,CDR3
TRBJ2-1,15,TRBD2,TRBV6-4,.,TGTGCCAGCAGAGAAAGCGGGGGGGTATGGAATGAGCAGTTCTTC,CASRESGGVWNEQFF
TRBJ2-1,14,.,TRBV10-2,few,TGCGCCAGCAGTGGCCGGGGGAGGACCAATGAGCAGTTCTTC,CASSGRGRTNEQFF
TRBJ2-1,15,TRBD2,TRBV12-3/TRBV12-4,.,TGTGCCAGCAGTTTCGGCGGGGGGTTCTACAATGAGCAGTTCTTC,CASSFGGGFYNEQFF
TRBJ1-2,13,.,TRBV7-9,.,TGTGCCAGCAGCTTCGTGAATCCTTATGGCTACACCTTC,CASSFVNPYGYTF
TRBJ2-7,15,.,TRBV5-5,once,TGTGCCAGCAGCCCTTTGGAGGGGGGGTTTAAAGAGCGGTACTTC,CASSPLEGGFKERYF
TRBJ2-5,14,.,TRBV9,many,TGTGCCAGCAGCGGAGGGGGGGGTCGAGAGACCCAGTACTTC,CASSGGGGRETQYF
TRBJ2-7,12,.,TRBV7-3,few,TGTGCCAGCTCCGAGGACATCTACGAGCAGTACTTC,CASSEDIYEQYF
TRBJ2-2,15,.,TRBV7-2,few,TGTGCCAGCAGGGGCGGCCAGTCGACCACCGGGGAGCTGTTTTTT,CASRGGQSTTGELFF
TRBJ2-4,11,.,TRBV27,.,TGTGCCAGCAGTTCCGACAACATTCAGTACTTC,CASSSDNIQYF
TRBJ2-7,14,TRBD2,TRBV19,.,TGTGCCAGTAGTATATCCAGCGGGGGGTACGAGCAGTACTTC,CASSISSGGYEQYF
TRBJ1-1,17,TRBD1,TRBV7-2,.,TGTGCCAGCGGCTACTTCTCCGGGACAGGGAAGAACACTGAAGCTTTCTTT,CASGYFSGTGKNTEAFF
TRBJ1-3,14,.,TRBV6-2/TRBV6-3,.,TGTGCCAGCAGCGACAGTGACTCTGGAAACACCATATATTTT,CASSDSDSGNTIYF
TRBJ1-2,14,.,TRBV7-2,many,TGTGCCAGCAGCTTTGGTATTACAGGCGATGGCTACACCTTC,CASSFGITGDGYTF
TRBJ2-2,15,.,TRBV27,few,TGTGCCAGCACCCCCGGGACTTACCTTGCCGGGGAGCTGTTTTTT,CASTPGTYLAGELFF
TRBJ2-1,13,TRBD1,TRBV7-3,few,TGTGCCAGCAGCGCCTGGACAGGGGATGAGCAGTTCTTC,CASSAWTGDEQFF
TRBJ2-7,15,TRBD1,TRBV2,.,TGTGCCAGCAGTGAAGTGGGGACAGCTTACTACGAGCAGTACTTC,CASSEVGTAYYEQYF
TRBJ2-1,14,.,TRBV7-9,few,TGTGCCAGCAGAGCCGAGGGTCCCTACAATGAGCAGTTCTTC,CASRAEGPYNEQFF
TRBJ2-5,15,.,TRBV4-1,.,TGCGCCAGCAGCCAGGTTACAGGGCTGGGGGAGACCCAGTACTTC,CASSQVTGLGETQYF
TRBJ2-2,15,.,TRBV11-3,.,TGTGCCAGCAGCTCAAGGACCGCCGCAACCGGGGAGCTGTTTTTT,CASSSRTAATGELFF
TRBJ1-1,17,TRBD1,TRBV12-3/TRBV12-4,few,TGTGCCAGCAGTACCCGACAGGGAGAGATTCAGAACACTGAAGCTTTCTTT,CASSTRQGEIQNTEAFF
TRBJ1-1,15,TRBD1,TRBV19,.,TGTGCCACCCGATTAAGCCCACAGGGGGTAACTGAAGCTTTCTTT,CATRLSPQGVTEAFF
TRBJ1-2,14,.,TRBV27,.,TGTGCCAGCAGTTTATCGAAGGGTGTCTATGGCTACACCTTC,CASSLSKGVYGYTF
TRBJ1-5,15,TRBD1,TRBV25-1,few,TGTGCCAGCAGTGAAGGTGATAGGGGGCTCCAGCCCCAGCATTTT,CASSEGDRGLQPQHF
TRBJ2-2,17,TRBD2,TRBV7-3,few,TGTGCCAGCAGCTCCGGACTAGCGGGGGGGCCAGACGGGGAGCTGTTTTTT,CASSSGLAGGPDGELFF
TRBJ1-2,14,.,TRBV2,.,TGTGCCAGCTGGGACTCCCTGGCTCGCTATGGCTACACCTTC,CASWDSLARYGYTF
TRBJ1-1,18,.,TRBV28,few,TGTGCCAGCAGCTGGGACCGCCTTGCTTTCGGGCCTAAGGGAGAAGCTTTCTTT,CASSWDRLAFGPKGEAFF
TRBJ1-5,13,.,TRBV6-2/TRBV6-3,few,TGTGCCAGCACGACAGGCATTAACGGGCCCCAGCATTTT,CASTTGINGPQHF
TRBJ1-1,15,TRBD1,TRBV7-9,many,TGTGCCAGCAGCGGCGCCGGGACAGGGCTACCTGAAGCTTTCTTT,CASSGAGTGLPEAFF
TRBJ2-1,18,TRBD2,TRBV7-6,many,TGTGCCAGCAGCTTAGGGGGGGATGGCGGGGGAACCTACAATGAGCAGTTCTTC,CASSLGGDGGGTYNEQFF
TRBJ2-5,12,.,TRBV29-1,few,TGCAGCGTTGAAGGGGGCCAAGAGACCCAGTACTTC,CSVEGGQETQYF
TRBJ2-2,16,TRBD1,TRBV7-6,many,TGTGCCAGCAACTTTGGGGACAGGCCGAACACCGGGGAGCTGTTTTTT,CASNFGDRPNTGELFF
TRBJ1-2,16,.,TRBV6-5,.,TGTGCCAGCAGCGATATCGCCGGGACACGGCTCTATGGCTACACCTTC,CASSDIAGTRLYGYTF
TRBJ2-1,14,TRBD2,TRBV29-1,.,TGCAGCGTCGACTTAGGGACTAGCGGGGAGGAGCAGTTCTTC,CSVDLGTSGEEQFF
TRBJ1-2,16,.,TRBV25-1,.,TGTGCCAGCAGTGATAGGTACAGGACAACTAACTATGGCTACACCTTC,CASSDRYRTTNYGYTF
TRBJ2-2,12,.,TRBV12-3/TRBV12-4,many,TGTGCCAGCAGTCGCCTCACCGGGGAGCTGTTTTTT,CASSRLTGELFF
TRBJ2-1,16,TRBD1,TRBV6-5,many,TGTGCCAGCAGTTACTCGAACAGGGGGTCCTACAATGAGCAGTTCTTC,CASSYSNRGSYNEQFF
TRBJ2-3,13,.,TRBV7-8,few,TGTGCCAGCAGCGACTCCCGGACAGGGCGGGAGCATTTT,CASSDSRTGREHF
TRBJ2-2,15,TRBD1,TRBV27,.,TGTGCCAGCAGTTTTAGGCAGGGGGACACCGGGGAGCTGTTTTTT,CASSFRQGDTGELFF
TRBJ1-5,15,.,TRBV9,.,TGTGCCAGCAGCGTTACGGACAGTCTCAATCAGCCCCAGCATTTT,CASSVTDSLNQPQHF
TRBJ2-3,17,.,TRBV27,once,TGTGCCAGCAGTCCTCTAGATGTGACCGTCCTCACAGATACGCAGTATTTT,CASSPLDVTVLTDTQYF
TRBJ2-2,15,.,TRBV7-8,.,TGTGCCAGCAGTCCCCACCCAGAGTACACCGGGGAGCTGTTTTTT,CASSPHPEYTGELFF
TRBJ2-3,18,TRBD2,TRBV9,.,TGTGCCAGCAGCGTAGTCAACGAACTAGCGGGGAGCACAGATACGCAGTATTTT,CASSVVNELAGSTDTQYF
TRBJ1-1,13,.,TRBV5-1,.,TGCGCCAGCAGAGTGGGCAGGGACACTGAAGCTTTCTTT,CASRVGRDTEAFF
TRBJ2-1,15,TRBD2,TRBV4-3,few,TGCGCCAGCAGCCAATTAGCGGGGAACCACAATGAGCAGTTCTTC,CASSQLAGNHNEQFF
TRBJ2-4,16,.,TRBV7-6,.,TGTGCCAGCAGCTCCGGACAGCCGGAACTCAAAAACATTCAGTACTTC,CASSSGQPELKNIQYF
TRBJ1-1,16,TRBD1,TRBV14,few,TGTGCCAGCAGCCAATCCCCCCGACAGGGAGGCACTGAAGCTTTCTTT,CASSQSPRQGGTEAFF
TRBJ1-5,15,TRBD1,TRBV11-1,few,TGTGCCAGCAGCTTAAATGCGGGACAGGATCAGCCCCAGCATTTT,CASSLNAGQDQPQHF
TRBJ2-7,12,.,TRBV25-1,.,TGTGCCAGCAGTTTCTTGACCTACGAGCAGTACTTC,CASSFLTYEQYF
TRBJ1-1,14,TRBD1,TRBV27,few,TGTGCCAGCAGTACCAACAGGGGATCGACTGAAGCTTTCTTT,CASSTNRGSTEAFF
TRBJ2-1,12,.,TRBV6-2/TRBV6-3,.,TGTGCCAGCAGTCAGAACCGGGGTGAGCAGTTCTTC,CASSQNRGEQFF
TRBJ2-1,17,.,TRBV20-1,few,TGCAGTGCTAGTGACCCAGGTACAGGTCCTCACTACAATGAGCAGTTCTTC,CSASDPGTGPHYNEQFF
TRBJ2-5,17,TRBD2,TRBV4-3,once,TGCGCCAGCAGCCACTGGGCGGCTAGCGGGCATCAAGAGACCCAGTACTTC,CASSHWAASGHQETQYF